This TCR beta chain was identified during a study of cytomegalovirus exposure and HLA in healthy donors (dated by TCRdb to the late 2010s). A note on the overall study: In an earlier analysis of 587 of the donors, 276 Gb of sequence data and 100 million or so unique TCR beta sequences from 150 million to 200 million T cells were reported. HLA typing included class I and class II loci at four-digit resolution. A later genetic analysis used genome-wide SNP genotypes for about 65% of the roughly 700 donors, treating that subset as a discovery cohort. All discovery cohort repertoires had been generated on a single sequencing platform. Alongside the repertoire data, information on donor age, sex, ethnicity and CMV serostatus was compiled. A later analysis re-examined previously published TCR beta repertoires from more than 650 donors and added high-resolution HLA genotyping to investigate patterns of TCR occurrence. Of the 350 to 400 genotyped donors, over 70% fell in the genetic ancestry cluster associated with self-reported Caucasian donors. Rather than drawing on any new phenotypic data, the later analysis identified candidate immune exposures from TCR beta sequences and the way those sequences occurred across donors. Because of strong linkage in the cohort, 4 to 6 DR-DQ haplotypes were treated as single units for association and clustering. A separate validation cohort of roughly 110 different subjects was used in addition to the roughly 620-subject first cohort. On average, 235,054 unique TCR beta nucleotide sequences were sequenced per donor among 300 to 500 genotyped donors of the cohort, with about 17% of those sequences being non-productive. The study used immunosequencing to profile the T cell repertoires of hundreds of subjects and linked those repertoires to cytomegalovirus serostatus. Typing coverage varied by locus: roughly 620-640 donors for A, B, C, DRB1 and DQB1; roughly 520 for DQA1; over 600 for DPA1; roughly 450 for DPB1. The study aimed to test whether signatures of past pathogen exposure could be identified by cataloging public T cell receptors. In an earlier analysis of 587 of the donors, high-throughput TCR beta sequencing was used to judge whether each TCR beta V gene segment behaved as functional or pseudogenic. An early release that covered more than 550 HLA-typed donors contained about 300 gigabases of sequencing data and about 84 million unique TCR sequences. The study combined high-throughput TCR immunosequencing, statistical association of individual TCRs with disease status, and machine learning to predict cytomegalovirus infection status. What the study reported, not specific to this receptor: Because counts were too low, approximately 15 rarely observed V segments, including chromosome 9 orphons, were excluded from the earlier analysis of about 500 of the donors. The study listed 164 TCR beta chains as associated with cytomegalovirus. Most TCR sequences were observed very rarely across donors, whereas some public TCRs were present in many individuals. A group of highly shared sequence variants was considered likely to be a technical artifact of the sequencing pipeline. In this cohort, only TCR beta chains were sequenced, and detectable features were limited by the absence of alpha or paired-chain data. The presence/absence analyses assumed that sequencing depth was roughly uniform across donors, and that assumption may not be true. Strong co-occurrence of HLA alleles, especially DR and DQ, made assigning TCR associations to individual alleles difficult. A later analysis found that most CMV-associated TCR beta chains appeared HLA-restricted, with HLA associations seemingly driven largely by CMV exposure. Some IMGT-functional V segments, including TRBV6-2 and TRBV6-3, could not be told apart with the 87-base-pair reads, so those segments were excluded. The authors suggested that the approach could potentially be extended to other disease states and immunological phenotypes. A later analysis found that HLA-associated TCR beta chains were more clonally expanded and had lower generation probabilities than equally common non-associated chains. Cytomegalovirus status was reported to be diagnosed by the classifier with high specificity and sensitivity in both the original and validation cohorts. According to a later analysis, TCR association rates differed among HLA loci, with DRB1 alleles showing the most associated TCRs and HLA-C alleles showing the fewest. HLA typing was unavailable for some donors at each locus, so association tests used only the typed subset. In vitro tests confirmed that a few of the cytomegalovirus-associated TCR beta chains recognize cytomegalovirus antigens. According to a later genetic analysis, donors in an Asian-associated ancestry cluster had fewer N-insertions in productive TCRs than the roughly 670-donor mean. Correlated functional status among segregating V segments might be attributable to linkage disequilibrium, but an unknown experimental factor could not be ruled out. In an earlier analysis of some 640 of the donors, most TCR beta V segments were observed in productive rearrangements about 90% or about 30% of the time, broadly matching IMGT annotations. For the cohort, immune exposure information was limited to CMV serostatus. According to a later analysis, parvovirus B19, influenza, CMV and Epstein-Barr virus appeared linked to several top co-occurrence clusters. In a later genetic analysis, a missense DCLRE1C variant was associated with V-gene and J-gene trimming of TCR beta chains, and the association was replicated in an independent cohort. A further reported finding was that TCR beta sequences accurately predicted the HLA-A and HLA-B alleles for most subjects in the first cohort. A later analysis associated approximately 17,000 TCR beta sequences with specific HLA alleles at a false discovery rate of 0.05.

Library preparation employed the immunoSEQ multiplex PCR assay. For the multiplex PCR, a mixture combining 60 forward primers for TCR Vbeta segments and 13 reverse primers for TCR Jbeta segments was used. The CDR3 region of rearranged TCR beta genes was amplified from genomic DNA with a multiplex PCR assay. The amplified TCR beta libraries were sequenced on the Illumina HiSeq System as 87-base-pair reads. On the study's bioinformatics: A later analysis counted approximately 84 million unique TCR beta chains across the 650 to 800 repertoires, and some 12 million of these chains were shared by at least two donors. Raw reads were error-corrected and collapsed into unique sequences by a nearest-neighbor algorithm in which closely related sequences were merged to remove PCR and sequencing errors. CDR3 sequences were aligned to IMGT reference sequences to assign V, D and J gene segments. For a sequence to be retained, at least a six-nucleotide match to both a V gene segment and a J gene segment was required. A rearrangement was called productive if the CDR3 had no stop codons and remained in frame with V and J, and every other rearrangement was called non-productive. Following IMGT convention, CDR3 was defined as the stretch from the second conserved V-encoded cysteine to the conserved J-encoded phenylalanine. The earlier analysis of 587 of the donors excluded any sequence lacking an unambiguous match to a single V gene segment. An earlier analysis of some 500 of the donors classified V segments as functional when productive rearrangements were above 56.7% and as segregating when the standard deviation between donors was above 5%. To diagnose cytomegalovirus status from the catalog of TCR beta chain sequences, a statistical classification framework was built. V and J gene assignment, in a later analysis, came from comparing TCR nucleotide sequences with IMGT/GENE-DB human TR gene sequences. A later analysis assigned CDR3 sequences and most-parsimonious VDJ recombination scenarios with the TCRdist pipeline. In a later analysis, each TCR beta chain was defined by its CDR3 amino acid sequence together with its V-gene family, and reads without a unique V-gene family were excluded. As a way to deal with suspected cross-contamination and a sequencing artifact, a later analysis dropped more than 500 nucleotide sequences that were highly shared and had low generation probability. A later analysis calculated a clonal expansion index for each public chain from normalized within-repertoire ranks of inferred template counts. Generation probabilities in a later analysis came from a VDJ recombination model fitted to out-of-frame rearrangements, and those results were checked against IGoR. In a later analysis, TCR-TCR, TCR-HLA and TCR-CMV co-occurrence was scored with hypergeometric tests, and a repertoire-size bias correction was applied to TCR pairs. False discovery rates were estimated in a later analysis by permuting HLA or CMV assignments 20 times. In a later analysis, co-occurring TCRs were grouped using DBSCAN, with TCRdist sequence similarity added in when clustering inside HLA-allele-positive subsets. For co-occurrence clustering, repertoires with fewer than 30,000 or more than 120,000 public chains were excluded, along with several repertoires with anomalous nucleotide sharing. The source is immuneACCESS, and TCRdb retained only in-frame sequences with V and J called. Part of the clones is not carried over; for the studies checked, unresolved V genes explain less than half of this, and the remainder is unexplained. The V and J calls and clone size were taken over from that table, and D and trimming were inferred from the DNA. The sample includes 90,000 to 110,000 clones, with 69% observed a single time. The ten largest clones capture 2.5% to 3.5% of the sample.

Germline trimming: 4 bases from V, 3 bases from J; junction bases outside gene matches: 6. Per the germline V gene, MNHEY is the CDR1 and SVGAGI is the CDR2. The CDR3 covers 15 residues, taking in both the cysteine and the phenylalanine. Only CDR3 DNA remains: 45 bases, in frame from the first base. This clone was found a few times. Which antigen it targets is not known. No base qualities exist here, and no much larger clone lies one base off it. In total, about 650 healthy bone marrow donors made up the cohort. At the time of sampling, every cohort member was nominally healthy, though immune exposures that went unrecorded were likely present. The donor tested CMV seronegative, placing the donor among the 350 or so seronegative members of the cohort. A peripheral blood sample was provided by each donor, and peripheral blood mononuclear cells were used for TCR beta sequencing. Genomic DNA was extracted from the blood cell samples with the Qiagen DNeasy Blood Extraction Kit.

Sequencing was performed on PBMCs. The clonotype comes from a man under 40 in good health and CMV-seronegative. The chain is encoded by TRBV6-5 joined to TRBJ2-7, and 10 junctional nucleotides match TRBD1. The DNA sequence is as follows: TGTGCCAGCAGTTCTGAGACAGGGGGCCTCTACGAGCAGTACTTC. Its protein reads: CASSSETGGLYEQYF.